This TCR beta chain was sequenced in a study of neurological immune-mediated disorders. Looking at the study overall: Most of the 34 multiple sclerosis patients had relapsing-remitting disease; 3 had secondary progressive.

Study results and caveats: Neither clinical nor MRI features showed any association with the multiple sclerosis repertoire cluster, and the authors stated that larger cohorts are needed. HTLV-1-associated myelopathy had the most TCR clonal expansion, while multiple sclerosis had the least, a level that fell below healthy controls.

Synthesis of cDNA used 5'RACE (with 10-nucleotide random UMIs). TCRdb re-called the 5' RACE reads through MiXCR, storing one row per CDR3 protein. In the table there are fewer than 80,000 distinct CDR3 sequences, around 4.8% of which are singletons. This clonotype occurred many times. The antigen is not known. Germline V lookup: CDR1 SGHRS, CDR2 YFSETQ. V lost 1 base and J 2 bases, leaving 12 bases between the germline ends. The CDR3 contains 15 residues. The chain has TRBV5-1 and TRBJ2-5; tentatively, D is TRBD2 (6 bases). Sequencing was performed on PBMCs. The clonotype comes from a woman aged 45 to 65 with multiple sclerosis. The CDR3 sequence: CASSLTSFAQETQYF. DNA for the CDR3: TGCGCCAGCAGCTTGACTAGCTTTGCTCAAGAGACCCAGTACTTC.